This TCR beta chain is drawn from a study of post-analysis software for immune sequencing data (dated by TCRdb to the mid-2010s). At the level of the whole study: The recorded disease courses included relapsing-remitting, secondary progressive and progressive-relapsing multiple sclerosis, and some patients had no subtype annotation. The multiple sclerosis patient repertoires were compared with more than 10 previously published healthy control repertoires from donors aged roughly 6 to 25 years. A subset of samples was prepared in parallel using single-end sample barcoding, then pooled and co-amplified after Illumina adapter ligation.

Reading the germline V gene (reference sequence) gives CDR1 LNHNV and CDR2 YYDKDF. V gives up 0 bases and J gives up 0 bases, and the segment between their germline ends measures 8 bases. The CDR3, from cysteine to phenylalanine, totals 15 residues. The kept DNA is CDR3 alone, 45 bases in frame from the first base. This clonotype has a handful of counts. What this receptor recognizes is not known. No base-level quality is on record; no much larger clone is a single base apart. Broader findings and caveats from the paper: Significantly higher frequencies in patients than in controls were found for five or six TRBV segments, including TRBV5-6, TRBV5-1 and TRBV20-1. Significantly lower normalized Chao1 diversity was found in multiple sclerosis patients than in controls, suggesting substantial peripheral T-cell clonal expansion. Direct clustering with F measure showed strong co-clustering of samples prepared in the same batch, prompting a batch-effect correction. The control group was slightly older than the multiple sclerosis patient group.

Receptors were amplified or captured by PCR. Sequencing used an Illumina HiSeq 2500. To reduce PCR and sequencing biases, unique molecular identifiers were incorporated into the TCR beta cDNA libraries. Per 1 to 10 million input T cells, roughly 500,000 cDNA molecules were obtained, such that each molecule approximated one T cell. The patient libraries were prepared and sequenced with the same protocol used for the earlier healthy control dataset. Within a given batch, samples were prepared together, multiplexed and sequenced on the same HiSeq lane. Turning to the authors' computational methods: Raw barcoded reads were processed with MIGEC, discarding single-read molecular identifier groups before consensus assembly and CDR3 extraction. VDJtools was used for post-analysis of the clonotype tables, with diversity normalized by down-sampling every dataset to the smallest sample size. Repertoire overlap clustering matched CDR3 amino acid but not nucleotide sequences to correct batch-related cross-sample contamination. Starting from the raw public reads, TCRdb applied fastp trimming at Q25, assembled clones with MiXCR and retained in-frame beta chains. All rows with the same CDR3 protein become a single entry with the most common DNA and genes. The V and J calls here are based on TCRdb, not the publication. For this sample there are roughly 410,000 distinct CDR3 sequences; roughly 35% appear just once. Around 15% of the sample rests with the top ten.

TCR beta repertoires were profiled from peripheral blood of roughly 13 young patients with multiple sclerosis to demonstrate the VDJtools post-analysis software. The multiple sclerosis patients were children and adolescents ranging in age from roughly 6 to 16 years. The chain joins TRBV15 to TRBJ1-2; perhaps TRBD1 is the D gene, with 6 bases matching. The TCR was taken from a girl between 5 and 17 years old with multiple sclerosis. The source material was blood. The CDR3 protein sequence reads: CATSRDTGTNYGYTF. The DNA reads TGTGCCACCAGCAGAGATACAGGGACTAACTATGGCTACACCTTC.